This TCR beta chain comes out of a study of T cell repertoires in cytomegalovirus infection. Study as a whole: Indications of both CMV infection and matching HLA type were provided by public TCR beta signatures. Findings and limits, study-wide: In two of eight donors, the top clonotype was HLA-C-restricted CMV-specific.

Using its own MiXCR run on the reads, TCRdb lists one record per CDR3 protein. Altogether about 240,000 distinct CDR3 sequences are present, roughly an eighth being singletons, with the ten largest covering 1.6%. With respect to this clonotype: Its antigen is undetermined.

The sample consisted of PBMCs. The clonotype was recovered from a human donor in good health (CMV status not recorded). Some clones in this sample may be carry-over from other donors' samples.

The chain's CDR3 is CASRELSGSYNEQFF. The CDR3 DNA sequence: TGTGCCAGCAGAGAATTAAGTGGGTCCTACAATGAGCAGTTCTTC. The rearrangement joins TRBV6-5 to TRBJ2-1; D gene ambiguous. The ends were cut back, 6 bases at V and 1 base at J, with 13 bases in the middle. The length of the CDR3 is 15 residues. CDR1 is MNHEY and CDR2 is SVGAGI in the germline V gene.